These T cell receptor beta chains were read from a single sample in a study of blood T cell repertoires in COVID-19. Repertoires were generated with immunoSEQ multiplex PCR, while TCRdb's copy carries only in-frame clones and drops some. This table has 230,000 or so clones, around 81% appearing once. The sample taken for sequencing was PBMCs or T cells enriched from blood (not recorded which). The source is a middle-aged man who had recovered from COVID-19. CDR3s include the opening cysteine and the closing phenylalanine or tryptophan. Fields, in order: J gene, D gene, clone size, V gene, CDR3 protein, CDR3 DNA. The D gene is left open where the match is weak. Size is stated for part of the rows, as once, few or many counts, or as a class when the clone is expanded.

J gene: TRBJ1-4
D gene: NA
clone size: NA
V gene: TRBV5-5
CDR3 protein: CASSRQATTNEKLFF
CDR3 DNA: TGTGCCAGCAGCCGACAGGCCACAACTAATGAAAAACTGTTTTTT

J gene: TRBJ2-3
D gene: TRBD2
clone size: NA
V gene: TRBV7-9
CDR3 protein: CASSDRTSGPTDTQYF
CDR3 DNA: TGTGCCAGCAGCGACCGGACTAGCGGGCCCACAGATACGCAGTATTTT

J gene: TRBJ2-6
D gene: NA
clone size: NA
V gene: TRBV12-3/TRBV12-4
CDR3 protein: CASRWAGANVLTF
CDR3 DNA: TGTGCCAGCAGGTGGGCCGGGGCCAACGTCCTGACTTTC

J gene: TRBJ2-5
D gene: TRBD2
clone size: NA
V gene: TRBV30
CDR3 protein: CAWSVMGGGTETQYF
CDR3 DNA: TGTGCCTGGAGTGTAATGGGCGGGGGAACAGAGACCCAGTACTTC

J gene: TRBJ2-2
D gene: TRBD2
clone size: NA
V gene: TRBV15
CDR3 protein: CATSRGGGLAVVGELFF
CDR3 DNA: TGTGCCACCAGCAGAGGCGGGGGACTAGCGGTTGTCGGGGAGCTGTTTTTT

J gene: TRBJ2-1
D gene: TRBD2
clone size: NA
V gene: TRBV10-3
CDR3 protein: CAISGGSVGTSGHNEQFF
CDR3 DNA: TGTGCCATCAGTGGGGGGTCCGTCGGGACTAGCGGCCACAATGAGCAGTTCTTC

J gene: TRBJ2-1
D gene: NA
clone size: once
V gene: TRBV5-4
CDR3 protein: CASSTGLDNPTMKQFF
CDR3 DNA: TGTGCCAGCAGCACGGGACTGGACAACCCTACAATGAAGCAGTTCTTC

J gene: TRBJ2-7
D gene: NA
clone size: NA
V gene: TRBV19
CDR3 protein: CASSAGGVAEQYF
CDR3 DNA: TGTGCCAGTAGTGCGGGCGGGGTGGCCGAGCAGTACTTC

J gene: TRBJ2-7
D gene: TRBD2
clone size: NA
V gene: TRBV4-2
CDR3 protein: CASSQDGTSGGHEQYF
CDR3 DNA: TGTGCCAGCAGCCAAGATGGGACTAGCGGGGGTCACGAGCAGTACTTC

J gene: TRBJ2-7
D gene: NA
clone size: NA
V gene: TRBV19
CDR3 protein: CASSILPSLSGSFYEQYF
CDR3 DNA: TGTGCCAGTAGTATCCTCCCCTCGCTGAGCGGCTCCTTCTACGAGCAGTACTTC

J gene: TRBJ1-5
D gene: NA
clone size: NA
V gene: TRBV5-8
CDR3 protein: CASSLMAPQHF
CDR3 DNA: TGTGCCAGCAGCTTGATGGCACCCCAGCATTTT

J gene: TRBJ2-5
D gene: TRBD2
clone size: NA
V gene: TRBV12-3/TRBV12-4
CDR3 protein: CASKVSGSAQYF
CDR3 DNA: TGTGCCAGCAAGGTTAGCGGGAGCGCCCAGTACTTC

J gene: TRBJ1-1
D gene: NA
clone size: NA
V gene: TRBV19
CDR3 protein: CASSRYGDTEAFF
CDR3 DNA: TGTGCCAGTAGTAGGTACGGGGACACTGAAGCTTTCTTT

J gene: TRBJ1-2
D gene: NA
clone size: NA
V gene: TRBV29-1
CDR3 protein: CSVEDPRAGGYTF
CDR3 DNA: TGCAGCGTTGAAGATCCGCGGGCAGGTGGCTACACCTTC

J gene: TRBJ2-1
D gene: TRBD2
clone size: NA
V gene: TRBV3-1/TRBV3-2
CDR3 protein: CASSQDRLAGDNEQFF
CDR3 DNA: TGTGCCAGCAGCCAAGATAGGCTAGCGGGAGACAATGAGCAGTTCTTC

J gene: TRBJ2-1
D gene: NA
clone size: NA
V gene: TRBV11-2
CDR3 protein: CASSLGRGNFYNEQFF
CDR3 DNA: TGTGCCAGCAGCTTAGGGCGGGGAAACTTCTACAATGAGCAGTTCTTC

J gene: TRBJ2-1
D gene: NA
clone size: NA
V gene: TRBV5-1
CDR3 protein: CASSTASSYNEQFF
CDR3 DNA: TGCGCCAGCAGCACTGCAAGCTCCTACAATGAGCAGTTCTTC

J gene: TRBJ1-5
D gene: TRBD1
clone size: NA
V gene: TRBV2
CDR3 protein: CASSAPISTGPQPQHF
CDR3 DNA: TGTGCCAGCAGTGCCCCTATCTCGACAGGGCCTCAGCCCCAGCATTTT

J gene: TRBJ2-3
D gene: TRBD2
clone size: NA
V gene: TRBV11-3
CDR3 protein: CASSPRTSSYTDTQYF
CDR3 DNA: TGTGCCAGCAGCCCCAGGACTAGCAGCTACACAGATACGCAGTATTTT

J gene: TRBJ2-7
D gene: NA
clone size: NA
V gene: TRBV5-6
CDR3 protein: CASSLAMSVSTYEQYF
CDR3 DNA: TGTGCCAGCAGCTTGGCCATGTCAGTGTCGACCTACGAGCAGTACTTC

J gene: TRBJ2-7
D gene: TRBD1
clone size: NA
V gene: TRBV11-1
CDR3 protein: CASSFSGTAYEQYF
CDR3 DNA: TGTGCCAGCAGCTTTTCCGGGACAGCCTACGAGCAGTACTTC

J gene: TRBJ1-1
D gene: NA
clone size: NA
V gene: TRBV11-2
CDR3 protein: CASSPGTIILSGTEAFF
CDR3 DNA: TGTGCCAGCAGCCCCGGGACAATTATTCTATCGGGCACTGAAGCTTTCTTT

J gene: TRBJ2-7
D gene: NA
clone size: NA
V gene: TRBV19
CDR3 protein: CARRVSGAYEQYF
CDR3 DNA: TGTGCCAGGCGGGTTTCGGGCGCCTACGAGCAGTACTTC

J gene: TRBJ2-1
D gene: NA
clone size: NA
V gene: TRBV5-6
CDR3 protein: CASSLATRGSYNEQFF
CDR3 DNA: TGTGCCAGCAGCTTGGCAACTAGAGGGTCCTACAATGAGCAGTTCTTC

J gene: TRBJ1-5
D gene: NA
clone size: NA
V gene: TRBV5-1
CDR3 protein: CASSGGLGGDQPQHF
CDR3 DNA: TGCGCCAGCAGCGGCGGATTGGGAGGGGATCAGCCCCAGCATTTT

J gene: TRBJ2-1
D gene: NA
clone size: few
V gene: TRBV15
CDR3 protein: CATSPYSGGTGHEQFF
CDR3 DNA: TGTGCCACCAGCCCCTATAGCGGAGGGACCGGGCATGAGCAGTTCTTC

J gene: TRBJ1-4
D gene: TRBD1
clone size: NA
V gene: TRBV5-8
CDR3 protein: CATGGQGLVSTEKLFF
CDR3 DNA: TGTGCCACCGGGGGACAGGGGCTCGTGAGTACGGAAAAACTGTTTTTT

J gene: TRBJ1-5
D gene: TRBD1
clone size: few
V gene: TRBV7-9
CDR3 protein: CASSSTGGNQPQHF
CDR3 DNA: TGTGCCAGCAGCTCGACAGGGGGCAATCAGCCCCAGCATTTT

J gene: TRBJ2-3
D gene: NA
clone size: NA
V gene: TRBV4-2
CDR3 protein: CASSQDVSGITDTQYF
CDR3 DNA: TGTGCCAGCAGCCAAGATGTTAGCGGTATCACAGATACGCAGTATTTT

J gene: TRBJ2-3
D gene: TRBD2
clone size: NA
V gene: TRBV6-2/TRBV6-3
CDR3 protein: CASSYPTSGTSTDTQYF
CDR3 DNA: TGTGCCAGCAGTTACCCGACTAGCGGAACTAGCACAGATACGCAGTATTTT

J gene: TRBJ2-3
D gene: NA
clone size: NA
V gene: TRBV3-1/TRBV3-2
CDR3 protein: CASSHGLRAGLPDTQYF
CDR3 DNA: TGTGCCAGCAGCCACGGGCTAAGGGCGGGCCTTCCAGATACGCAGTATTTT

J gene: TRBJ2-7
D gene: TRBD1
clone size: NA
V gene: TRBV15
CDR3 protein: CATSQDRVIYEQYF
CDR3 DNA: TGTGCCACCAGCCAGGACAGGGTCATCTACGAGCAGTACTTC

J gene: TRBJ2-5
D gene: NA
clone size: NA
V gene: TRBV6-5
CDR3 protein: CASSYSNGQETQYF
CDR3 DNA: TGTGCCAGCAGTTACTCCAACGGCCAAGAGACCCAGTACTTC

J gene: TRBJ1-2
D gene: NA
clone size: NA
V gene: TRBV30
CDR3 protein: CAWSGHYGYTF
CDR3 DNA: TGTGCCTGGAGTGGGCACTATGGCTACACCTTC

J gene: TRBJ1-1
D gene: NA
clone size: NA
V gene: TRBV28
CDR3 protein: CASSSNLRAEAFF
CDR3 DNA: TGTGCCAGCAGTTCAAACTTGAGGGCCGAAGCTTTCTTT

J gene: TRBJ2-1
D gene: TRBD2
clone size: NA
V gene: TRBV19
CDR3 protein: CASSIHTGGTTNEQFF
CDR3 DNA: TGTGCCAGTAGTATACATACGGGGGGAACTACTAATGAGCAGTTCTTC

J gene: TRBJ1-2
D gene: TRBD1
clone size: NA
V gene: TRBV15
CDR3 protein: CATSRDRDYGYTF
CDR3 DNA: TGTGCCACCAGCAGGGACAGGGACTATGGCTACACCTTC

J gene: TRBJ1-6
D gene: TRBD1
clone size: NA
V gene: TRBV11-2
CDR3 protein: CASSPRTGLINSPLHF
CDR3 DNA: TGTGCCAGCAGCCCTCGGACAGGGCTAATTAACTCACCCCTCCACTTT

J gene: TRBJ2-7
D gene: TRBD1
clone size: few
V gene: TRBV20-1
CDR3 protein: CSASVTGGSYEQYF
CDR3 DNA: TGCAGTGCTAGTGTCACAGGGGGGTCCTACGAGCAGTACTTC

J gene: TRBJ1-1
D gene: TRBD1
clone size: NA
V gene: TRBV7-3
CDR3 protein: CASSPDRGLAEAFF
CDR3 DNA: TGTGCCAGCAGTCCTGACAGGGGGCTCGCTGAAGCTTTCTTT

J gene: TRBJ1-4
D gene: NA
clone size: NA
V gene: TRBV2
CDR3 protein: CASFIRGPNEKLFF
CDR3 DNA: TGTGCCAGCTTCATTAGGGGTCCTAATGAAAAACTGTTTTTT

J gene: TRBJ2-3
D gene: NA
clone size: NA
V gene: TRBV29-1
CDR3 protein: CSVRAKPLSTDTQYF
CDR3 DNA: TGCAGCGTACGCGCAAAACCCTTAAGCACAGATACGCAGTATTTT

J gene: TRBJ2-2
D gene: NA
clone size: few
V gene: TRBV5-4
CDR3 protein: CASSLRRQDDGELFF
CDR3 DNA: TGTGCCAGCAGCTTGCGTCGGCAGGATGACGGGGAGCTGTTTTTT

J gene: TRBJ1-4
D gene: NA
clone size: NA
V gene: TRBV11-3
CDR3 protein: CASSLVSGNEKLFF
CDR3 DNA: TGTGCCAGCAGCTTAGTTTCCGGGAATGAAAAACTGTTTTTT

J gene: TRBJ2-7
D gene: TRBD1
clone size: many
V gene: TRBV7-9
CDR3 protein: CASSFRDSPSYEQYF
CDR3 DNA: TGTGCCAGCAGCTTCCGGGACAGCCCATCCTACGAGCAGTACTTC

J gene: TRBJ2-5
D gene: TRBD2
clone size: few
V gene: TRBV14
CDR3 protein: CASSRWGLAGGSETQYF
CDR3 DNA: TGTGCCAGCAGCCGATGGGGACTAGCGGGAGGCAGCGAGACCCAGTACTTC

J gene: TRBJ1-1
D gene: TRBD1
clone size: NA
V gene: TRBV18
CDR3 protein: CASSPATGGAGNTEAFF
CDR3 DNA: TGTGCCAGCTCACCAGCTACAGGGGGCGCGGGGAACACTGAAGCTTTCTTT

J gene: TRBJ1-5
D gene: NA
clone size: NA
V gene: TRBV10-2
CDR3 protein: CASSEPRQYSNQPQHF
CDR3 DNA: TGCGCCAGCAGTGAGCCAAGACAGTATAGCAATCAGCCCCAGCATTTT

J gene: TRBJ2-2
D gene: NA
clone size: NA
V gene: TRBV30
CDR3 protein: CAWSGISGAVPGELFF
CDR3 DNA: TGTGCCTGGAGTGGAATTAGCGGCGCCGTTCCCGGGGAGCTGTTTTTT

J gene: TRBJ2-3
D gene: NA
clone size: NA
V gene: TRBV5-1
CDR3 protein: CASSFLRRRATDTQYF
CDR3 DNA: TGCGCCAGCAGCTTTCTTAGGCGGAGGGCGACAGATACGCAGTATTTT

J gene: TRBJ2-3
D gene: TRBD1
clone size: NA
V gene: TRBV24-1
CDR3 protein: CATSDPSGQGSDTQYF
CDR3 DNA: TGTGCCACCAGTGATCCATCGGGACAGGGTTCGGATACGCAGTATTTT

J gene: TRBJ1-1
D gene: TRBD1
clone size: NA
V gene: TRBV3-1/TRBV3-2
CDR3 protein: CASRRGTANTEAFF
CDR3 DNA: TGTGCCAGCAGACGCGGGACAGCTAACACTGAAGCTTTCTTT

J gene: TRBJ2-3
D gene: NA
clone size: NA
V gene: TRBV24-1
CDR3 protein: CATSDGRFKRPNTDTQYF
CDR3 DNA: TGTGCCACCAGTGATGGGCGTTTTAAAAGACCGAACACAGATACGCAGTATTTT

J gene: TRBJ2-1
D gene: TRBD2
clone size: once
V gene: TRBV7-3
CDR3 protein: CASSLTFGSGHEQFF
CDR3 DNA: TGTGCCAGCAGCTTAACGTTTGGTAGCGGGCATGAGCAGTTCTTC

J gene: TRBJ1-1
D gene: NA
clone size: once
V gene: TRBV4-1
CDR3 protein: CACSRGGGDTEAFF
CDR3 DNA: TGCGCCTGCAGTAGGGGGGGTGGGGACACTGAAGCTTTCTTT

J gene: TRBJ2-3
D gene: TRBD2
clone size: once
V gene: TRBV19
CDR3 protein: CASQTTSGNRDTQYF
CDR3 DNA: TGTGCCAGTCAAACTACTAGCGGGAATCGAGATACGCAGTATTTT

J gene: TRBJ2-5
D gene: TRBD1
clone size: NA
V gene: TRBV29-1
CDR3 protein: CSVSRDRGQETQYF
CDR3 DNA: TGCAGCGTCTCCCGGGACAGGGGGCAAGAGACCCAGTACTTC